The T cell receptor beta chain under discussion was sequenced for a study of blood T cell repertoires in COVID-19. Turning to the study itself: The United States, Italy and Spain were the sources of the acute and convalescent COVID-19 samples.

Source study methods: Amplification of reference gene primers provided the estimated nucleated cell counts. Measured with immunoSEQ multiplex PCR; TCRdb has only the in-frame clones, and not every one. V, J and clone size are those of that table, while D and trimming were read from the DNA. This table holds 300,000 to 450,000 clones, approximately 81% found once. Germline CDR1 reads LNHDA; CDR2 reads SQIVND (reference sequence). J lost 4 bases, V lost 5 bases, and 2 bases had no gene match. CDR3 length equals 14 residues. J is TRBJ2-7 and V is TRBV19, with 13 bases identical to TRBD2. This sequence was found in a woman aged 18-29 years with acute or convalescent COVID-19. The sequenced sample was peripheral blood. The CDR3 DNA follows: TGTGCCAGTAGTGGGACTAGCGGGACGTACGAGCAGTACTTC. Amino acid sequence: CASSGTSGTYEQYF.